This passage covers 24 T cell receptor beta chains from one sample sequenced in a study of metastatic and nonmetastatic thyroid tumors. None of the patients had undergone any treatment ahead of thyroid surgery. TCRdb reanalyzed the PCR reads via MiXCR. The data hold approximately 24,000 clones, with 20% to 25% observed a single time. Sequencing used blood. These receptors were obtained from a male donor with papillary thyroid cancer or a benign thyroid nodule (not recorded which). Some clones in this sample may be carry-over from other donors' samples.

The CDR3 loop is CASTLRTGSYEQYF. The CDR3 DNA reads TGTGCCAGCACCCTGAGGACAGGCTCCTACGAGCAGTACTTC. V gene TRBV12-3 or TRBV12-4 combines with J gene TRBJ2-7, with 7 bases that match TRBD1. The CDR3 has 14 amino acids. Trimming removed 7 bases from V and 0 bases from J; junction bases left unmatched: 6.

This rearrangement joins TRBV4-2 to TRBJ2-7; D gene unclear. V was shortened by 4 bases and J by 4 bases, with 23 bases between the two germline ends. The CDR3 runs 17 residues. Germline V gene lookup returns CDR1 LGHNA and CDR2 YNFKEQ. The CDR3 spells CASSRADFSGGFYEQYF. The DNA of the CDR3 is TGTGCCAGCAGCCGAGCCGATTTTTCAGGCGGCTTTTACGAGCAGTACTTC.

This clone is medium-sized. The CDR3 DNA reads as TGCGCCAGCAGCCAAGGACAGGGACTAAATGAAAAACTGTTTTTT. It specifies CASSQGQGLNEKLFF. The genes are TRBV4-3 and TRBJ1-4, with TRBD1 matching 7 bases. The CDR3 covers 15 residues. The germline V gene has CDR1 LGHNA and CDR2 YSLEER. Trimming cost V 1 base and J 5 bases; bases outside gene matches: 4.

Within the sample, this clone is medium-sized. The CDR3 nucleotides read TGTGCCAGCAGCCCGGAAGCGCCGAGGCCTACTCACGAGCAGTACTTC. As protein: CASSPEAPRPTHEQYF. This sequence joins TRBV12-3 or TRBV12-4 and TRBJ2-7, with no clear D. The CDR3 sequence is 16 residues long. Trimming stripped 6 bases from V and 5 bases from J, with 23 bases between.

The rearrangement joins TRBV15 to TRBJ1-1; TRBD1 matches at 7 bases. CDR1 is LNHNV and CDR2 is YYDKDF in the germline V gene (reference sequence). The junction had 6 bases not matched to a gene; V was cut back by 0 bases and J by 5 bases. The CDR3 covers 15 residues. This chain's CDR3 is CATSRDRTGRTEAFF. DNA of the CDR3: TGTGCCACCAGCAGAGATCGGACAGGACGGACTGAAGCTTTCTTT. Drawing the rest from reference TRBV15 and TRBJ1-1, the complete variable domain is DAMVIQNPRYQVTQFGKPVTLSCSQTLNHNVMYWYQQKSSQAPKLLFHYYDKDFNNEADTPDNFQSRRPNTSFCFLDIRSPGLGDTAMYLCATSRDRTGRTEAFFGQGTRLTVV.

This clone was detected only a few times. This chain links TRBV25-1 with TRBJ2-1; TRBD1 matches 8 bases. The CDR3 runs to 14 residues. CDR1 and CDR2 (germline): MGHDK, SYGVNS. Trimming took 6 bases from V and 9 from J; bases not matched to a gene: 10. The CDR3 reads CASSQGAPISEQFF. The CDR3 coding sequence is TGTGCCAGCAGCCAGGGGGCGCCGATCAGTGAGCAGTTCTTC.

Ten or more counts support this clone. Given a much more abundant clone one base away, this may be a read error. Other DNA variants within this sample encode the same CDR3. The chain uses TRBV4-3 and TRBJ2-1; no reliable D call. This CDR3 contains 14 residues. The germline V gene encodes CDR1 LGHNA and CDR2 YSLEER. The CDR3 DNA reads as TGCGCCAGCAGCCAAGATGGTTGGTCGAATGGGCAGTTCTTC. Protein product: CASSQDGWSNGQFF.

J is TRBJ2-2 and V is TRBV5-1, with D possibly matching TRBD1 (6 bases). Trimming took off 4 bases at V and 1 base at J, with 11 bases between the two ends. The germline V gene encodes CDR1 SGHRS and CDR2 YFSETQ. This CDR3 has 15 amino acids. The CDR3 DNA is TGCGCCAGCAGCCCCGGACAGATGAACACCGGGGAGCTGTTTTTT. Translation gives CASSPGQMNTGELFF.

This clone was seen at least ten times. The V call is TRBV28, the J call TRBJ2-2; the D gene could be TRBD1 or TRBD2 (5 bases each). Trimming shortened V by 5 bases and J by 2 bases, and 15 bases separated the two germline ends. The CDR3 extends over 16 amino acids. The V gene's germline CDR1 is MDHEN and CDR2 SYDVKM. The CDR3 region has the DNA TGTGCCAGCAGTCATGACCGGGACGCAAACACCGGGGAGCTGTTTTTT. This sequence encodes CASSHDRDANTGELFF.

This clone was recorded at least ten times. In DNA, the CDR3 is TGTGCCAGCAGCAGGGGACTAGCGGGAGGGCAAGAGACCCAGTACTTC. It encodes CASSRGLAGGQETQYF. The rearrangement uses TRBV3-1 and TRBJ2-5, with 16 bases matching TRBD2. The CDR3 covers 16 residues. Germline loops: CDR1 LGHDT, CDR2 YNNKEL (reference sequence). V was pared by 5 bases and J by 2 bases, with 2 bases of the junction left unmatched.

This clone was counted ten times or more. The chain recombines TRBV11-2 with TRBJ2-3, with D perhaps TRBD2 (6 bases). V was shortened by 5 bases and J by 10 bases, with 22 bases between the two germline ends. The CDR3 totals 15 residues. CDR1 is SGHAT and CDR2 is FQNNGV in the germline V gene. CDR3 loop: CASSGGDSTGRSQYF. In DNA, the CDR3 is TGTGCCAGCAGCGGGGGTGACTCGACCGGGAGATCGCAGTATTTT.

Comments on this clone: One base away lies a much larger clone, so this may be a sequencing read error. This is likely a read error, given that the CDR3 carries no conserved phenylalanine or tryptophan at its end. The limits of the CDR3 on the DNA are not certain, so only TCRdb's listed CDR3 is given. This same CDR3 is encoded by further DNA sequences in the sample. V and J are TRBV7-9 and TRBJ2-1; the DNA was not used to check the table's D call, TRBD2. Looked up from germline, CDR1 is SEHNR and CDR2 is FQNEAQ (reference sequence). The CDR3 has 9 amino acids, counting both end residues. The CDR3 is CASSLLGTS.

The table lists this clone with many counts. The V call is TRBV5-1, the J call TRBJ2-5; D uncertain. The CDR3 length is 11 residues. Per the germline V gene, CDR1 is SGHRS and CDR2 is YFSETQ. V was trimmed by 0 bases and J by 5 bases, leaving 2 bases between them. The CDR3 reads CASSLDETQYF. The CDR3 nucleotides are TGCGCCAGCAGCTTGGACGAGACCCAGTACTTC.

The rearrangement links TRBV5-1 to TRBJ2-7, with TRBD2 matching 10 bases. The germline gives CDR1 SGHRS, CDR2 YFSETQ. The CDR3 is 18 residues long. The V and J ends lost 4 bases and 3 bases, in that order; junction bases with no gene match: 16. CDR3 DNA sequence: TGCGCCAGCAGCCGGGCTTTAGCGGGAGGTGGCGAGAGCTACGAGCAGTACTTC. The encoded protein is CASSRALAGGGESYEQYF.

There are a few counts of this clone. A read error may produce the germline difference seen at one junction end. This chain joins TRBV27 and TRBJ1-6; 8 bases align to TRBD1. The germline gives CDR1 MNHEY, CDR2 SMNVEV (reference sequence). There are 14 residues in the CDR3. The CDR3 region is CASSSTDRVSPLHF. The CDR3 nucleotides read TGTGCCAGCAGTTCCACGGACAGGGTATCACCACTCCACTTT.

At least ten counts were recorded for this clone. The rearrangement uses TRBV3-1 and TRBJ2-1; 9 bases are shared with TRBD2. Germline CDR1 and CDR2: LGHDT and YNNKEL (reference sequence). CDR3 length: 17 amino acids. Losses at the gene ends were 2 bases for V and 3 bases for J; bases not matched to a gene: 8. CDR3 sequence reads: CASSQISGSELYNEQFF. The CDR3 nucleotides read TGTGCCAGCAGCCAAATTAGCGGGAGCGAGCTCTACAATGAGCAGTTCTTC.

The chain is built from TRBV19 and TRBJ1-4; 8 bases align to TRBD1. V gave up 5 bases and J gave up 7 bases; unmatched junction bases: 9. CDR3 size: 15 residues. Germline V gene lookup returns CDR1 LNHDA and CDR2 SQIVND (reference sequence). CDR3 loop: CASSPQGARGEKLFF. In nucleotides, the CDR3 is TGTGCCAGTAGTCCCCAGGGGGCGAGGGGTGAAAAACTGTTTTTT.

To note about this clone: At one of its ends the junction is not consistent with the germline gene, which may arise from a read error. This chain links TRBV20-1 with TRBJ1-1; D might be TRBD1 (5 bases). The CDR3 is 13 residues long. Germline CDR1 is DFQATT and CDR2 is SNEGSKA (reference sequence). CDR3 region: CSASYGTRTAAYF. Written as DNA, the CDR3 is TGCAGTGCTAGCTACGGGACCCGGACTGCTGCTTACTTC.

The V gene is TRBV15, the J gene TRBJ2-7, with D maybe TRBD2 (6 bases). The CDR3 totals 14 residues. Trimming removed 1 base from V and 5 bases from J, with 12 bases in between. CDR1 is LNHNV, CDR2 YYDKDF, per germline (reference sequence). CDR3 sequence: CATSRAPRENEQYF. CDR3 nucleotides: TGTGCCACCAGCAGAGCCCCACGGGAGAACGAGCAGTACTTC.

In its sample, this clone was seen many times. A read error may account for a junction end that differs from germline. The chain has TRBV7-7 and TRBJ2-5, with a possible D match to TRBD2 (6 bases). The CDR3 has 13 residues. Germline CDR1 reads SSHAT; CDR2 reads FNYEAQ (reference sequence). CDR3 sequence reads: CASSYGGRETQYF. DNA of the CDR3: TGTGCTAGCAGCTACGGAGGGCGAGAGACCCAGTACTTC. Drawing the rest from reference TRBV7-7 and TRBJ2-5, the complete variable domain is GAGVSQSPRYKVTKRGQDVTLRCDPISSHATLYWYQQALGQGPEFLTYFNYEAQPDKSGLPSDRFSAERPEGSISTLTIQRTEQRDSAMYRCASSYGGRETQYFGPGTRLLVL.

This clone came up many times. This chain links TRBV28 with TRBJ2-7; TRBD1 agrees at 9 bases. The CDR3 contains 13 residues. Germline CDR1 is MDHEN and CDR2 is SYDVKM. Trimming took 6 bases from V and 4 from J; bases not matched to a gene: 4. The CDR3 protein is CASRGQGIYEQYF. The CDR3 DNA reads TGTGCCAGCAGGGGACAGGGAATTTACGAGCAGTACTTC.

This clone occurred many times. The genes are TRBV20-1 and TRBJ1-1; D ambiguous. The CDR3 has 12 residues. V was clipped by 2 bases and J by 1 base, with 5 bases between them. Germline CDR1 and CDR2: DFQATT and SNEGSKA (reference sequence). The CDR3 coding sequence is TGCAGTGCTAGACATACGAACACTGAAGCTTTCTTT. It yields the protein CSARHTNTEAFF.

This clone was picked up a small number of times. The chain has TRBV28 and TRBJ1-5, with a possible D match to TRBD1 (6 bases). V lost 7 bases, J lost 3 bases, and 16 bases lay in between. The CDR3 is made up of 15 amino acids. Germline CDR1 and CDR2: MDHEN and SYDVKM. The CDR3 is CASTPSGVNNQPQHF. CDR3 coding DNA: TGTGCCAGCACCCCGTCAGGGGTCAACAATCAGCCCCAGCATTTT.

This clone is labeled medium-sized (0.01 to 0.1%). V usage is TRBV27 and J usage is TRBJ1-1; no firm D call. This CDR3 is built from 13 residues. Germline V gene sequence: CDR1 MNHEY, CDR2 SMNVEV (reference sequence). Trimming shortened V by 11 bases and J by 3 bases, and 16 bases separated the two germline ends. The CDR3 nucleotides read TGTGCCGCCTCAAGCAAAGGGTACACTGAAGCTTTCTTT. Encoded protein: CAASSKGYTEAFF.